This passage covers 8 T cell receptor beta chains from one sample sequenced in a study of blood T cell repertoires in COVID-19. Profiled with immunoSEQ multiplex PCR; TCRdb holds only in-frame clones, not every one. The sample has approximately 170,000 clones, roughly nine tenths seen once. The sequencing input was peripheral blood. Receptors originate from a woman aged 70-85 years with acute or convalescent COVID-19.

The chain combines TRBV12-5 with TRBJ1-2, with D possibly matching TRBD1 (5 bases). Germline V gene sequence: CDR1 LGHNT, CDR2 FRNRAP. Between the trimmed V and J ends, which lost 0 bases and 8 bases, there was a span of 13 bases. The CDR3 covers 14 residues. In DNA, the CDR3 is TGTGCTAGTGGTTTGGTACCAGGGTTACACGGCTACACCTTC. Translating it yields CASGLVPGLHGYTF.

This rearrangement joins TRBV4-3 to TRBJ1-2; TRBD1 aligns across 7 bases. This CDR3 is built from 17 residues. Germline V gives CDR1 LGHNA, CDR2 YSLEER. With V trimmed by 0 bases and J by 6 bases, 13 bases remained unmatched. CDR3 protein: CASSQDIRNPDRDGYTF. The CDR3 region has the DNA TGCGCCAGCAGCCAAGATATAAGAAACCCCGACAGGGATGGCTACACCTTC.

The V gene is TRBV7-9, the J gene TRBJ1-1, with D unclear. The CDR3 has 13 amino acids. V lost 1 base to trimming and J lost 1 base, with 4 bases between them. CDR1 and CDR2 from the germline V gene are SEHNR and FQNEAQ (reference sequence). The CDR3 is CASSLDRNTEAFF. The DNA for the CDR3 is TGTGCCAGCAGCTTAGACAGGAACACTGAAGCTTTCTTT.

This clone was recorded once. The V and J genes are TRBV13 and TRBJ2-1; weak D call: TRBD2 (5 bases). The CDR3 spans 15 residues. In germline, CDR1 is PRHDT, CDR2 FYEKMQ (reference sequence). V was shortened by 0 bases and J by 6 bases, with 12 bases between the two germline ends. CDR3 sequence reads: CASSLGYSVPNEQFF. The CDR3, as DNA: TGTGCCAGCAGCTTAGGCTATAGCGTCCCCAATGAGCAGTTCTTC.

J is TRBJ2-7 and V is TRBV30; TRBD2 is a possible D gene (6 bases). CDR3 length: 15 amino acids. Germline CDR1 GTSNPN, CDR2 SVGIG (reference sequence). V was cut by 6 bases and J by 4 bases, with 22 bases left in between. CDR3 protein: CACPMSGAGHYEQYF. In nucleotides, the CDR3 is TGTGCCTGCCCCATGTCGGGAGCGGGTCATTACGAGCAGTACTTC. Full variable domain (rest looked up from reference TRBV30 and TRBJ2-7): SQTIHQWPATLVQPVGSPLSLECTVEGTSNPNLYWYRQAAGRGLQLLFYSVGIGQISSEVPQNLSASRPQDRQFILSSKKLLLSDSGFYLCACPMSGAGHYEQYFGPGTRLTVT.

The V and J genes are TRBV6-5 and TRBJ2-7; TRBD2 matches 12 bases. CDR1 is MNHEY and CDR2 is SVGAGI in the germline V gene. With 2 bases clipped from V and 7 bases from J, the junction kept 0 bases outside the gene matches. The CDR3 is made up of 13 amino acids. The CDR3 DNA follows: TGTGCCAGCAGTTACGGACTAGCGGGGGAGCAGTACTTC. Protein product: CASSYGLAGEQYF.

The V and J genes are TRBV4-3 and TRBJ1-2; 7 nucleotides match TRBD1. CDR3 size: 15 residues. CDR1 is LGHNA and CDR2 is YSLEER in the germline V gene. V shed 0 bases and J 6 bases; nucleotides not matched to a gene: 7. This CDR3 reads CASSQDRWQGDGYTF. In DNA form, the CDR3 reads TGCGCCAGCAGCCAAGATCGGTGGCAGGGGGATGGCTACACCTTC.

The chain has TRBV7-8 and TRBJ1-2; maybe TRBD1 (6 bases). CDR1 and CDR2 (germline): SGHVS, FQNEAQ. V gave up 5 bases and J gave up 4 bases, with 20 bases separating them. The CDR3 loop spans 16 amino acids. The CDR3 loop reads CASSIYPGHPSYGYTF. In nucleotides, the CDR3 is TGTGCCAGCAGCATATACCCGGGACATCCCTCCTATGGCTACACCTTC.